The rows below give T cell receptor beta chains drawn from one sample of a study of blood T cells in healthy people across ages. TCRdb called the 5' RACE reads again in MiXCR, with one record for every CDR3 protein. The sample includes approximately 800,000 distinct CDR3 sequences, roughly 34% of them seen just once. Sequencing used blood. All receptors come from a man aged 18 to 29 in good health. Both conserved end residues are part of each CDR3. A D gene is named only where the DNA matches it firmly. Rows may omit the clone size; those that give it use once, few, many or a size class.

d_gene: NA
j_gene: TRBJ2-1
abundance: NA
v_gene: TRBV5-1
CDR3nt: TGCGCCAGCAGCTTGCGGATTCGGAACAATGAGCAGTTCTTC
CDR3aa: CASSLRIRNNEQFF

d_gene: NA
j_gene: TRBJ2-1
abundance: many
v_gene: TRBV12-3/TRBV12-4
CDR3nt: TGTGCCAGCAGTTTATGGGGTATCGGGAACAATGAGCAGTTCTTC
CDR3aa: CASSLWGIGNNEQFF

d_gene: TRBD1
j_gene: TRBJ2-1
abundance: many
v_gene: TRBV20-1
CDR3nt: TGCAGTGCTAGAGATTTGGACAGGGTGAACAATGAGCAGTTCTTC
CDR3aa: CSARDLDRVNNEQFF

d_gene: NA
j_gene: TRBJ2-1
abundance: NA
v_gene: TRBV12-5
CDR3nt: TGTGCTAGTGGTGTGGTATCGGCCTCCTACGAGCAGTTCTTC
CDR3aa: CASGVVSASYEQFF

d_gene: NA
j_gene: TRBJ1-4
abundance: few
v_gene: TRBV4-1
CDR3nt: TGCGCCAGCAGCCCTTCTTCCGGACTAGTAATTGAAAAACTGTTTTTT
CDR3aa: CASSPSSGLVIEKLFF

d_gene: NA
j_gene: TRBJ1-1
abundance: NA
v_gene: TRBV4-1
CDR3nt: TGCGCCAGCAGCCAAGACAGGGGTTCGTGGACTGAAGCTTTCTTT
CDR3aa: CASSQDRGSWTEAFF

d_gene: TRBD1
j_gene: TRBJ1-2
abundance: NA
v_gene: TRBV4-3
CDR3nt: TGCGCCAGCAGCCCATTGACAGGGGAGGCAGTCGACTATGGCTACACCTTC
CDR3aa: CASSPLTGEAVDYGYTF

d_gene: TRBD1
j_gene: TRBJ1-2
abundance: NA
v_gene: TRBV2
CDR3nt: TGTGCCAGCAGTGAAGCTAACGATGACAGGGAGTTCTATGGCTACACCTTC
CDR3aa: CASSEANDDREFYGYTF

d_gene: NA
j_gene: TRBJ1-4
abundance: few
v_gene: TRBV14
CDR3nt: TGTGCCAGCAGCCTGTTCTATGACAGTTCTGAGGAAAAACTGTTTTTT
CDR3aa: CASSLFYDSSEEKLFF

d_gene: NA
j_gene: TRBJ1-1
abundance: few
v_gene: TRBV7-9
CDR3nt: TGTGCCAGCAGCTTAGACCCGCTCATGAACACTGAAGCTTTCTTT
CDR3aa: CASSLDPLMNTEAFF

d_gene: TRBD1
j_gene: TRBJ1-1
abundance: few
v_gene: TRBV27
CDR3nt: TGTGCCAGCAGACAAAGGGGGCGGACTGAAGCTTTCTTT
CDR3aa: CASRQRGRTEAFF

d_gene: NA
j_gene: TRBJ1-4
abundance: few
v_gene: TRBV27
CDR3nt: TGTGCCAGCAGTTTAATTCGGGGGGAAAAACTGTTTTTT
CDR3aa: CASSLIRGEKLFF

d_gene: TRBD2
j_gene: TRBJ2-7
abundance: once
v_gene: TRBV29-1
CDR3nt: TGCAGCGTTGTGGGGTTGATTAGCGGGAAACCCTACGAGCAGTACTTC
CDR3aa: CSVVGLISGKPYEQYF

d_gene: TRBD2
j_gene: TRBJ2-1
abundance: few
v_gene: TRBV5-1
CDR3nt: TGCGCCAGCAGCCCAATTAGCGGGGGGACGTATGGGCAGTTCTTC
CDR3aa: CASSPISGGTYGQFF

d_gene: NA
j_gene: TRBJ1-1
abundance: many
v_gene: TRBV12-3/TRBV12-4
CDR3nt: TGTGCCAGCAGTTTTGGCGAGGACACTGAAGCTTTCTTT
CDR3aa: CASSFGEDTEAFF

d_gene: TRBD2
j_gene: TRBJ2-3
abundance: NA
v_gene: TRBV7-2
CDR3nt: TGTGCCAGCAGCCGCGACCCTAGCGGTCTCAGCACAGATACGCAGTATTTT
CDR3aa: CASSRDPSGLSTDTQYF

d_gene: NA
j_gene: TRBJ2-4
abundance: NA
v_gene: TRBV5-1
CDR3nt: TGCGCCAGCAGCTTGCGGCTAGGAAGCGACATTCAGTACTTC
CDR3aa: CASSLRLGSDIQYF

d_gene: NA
j_gene: TRBJ1-4
abundance: NA
v_gene: TRBV28
CDR3nt: TGTGCCAGCAGTTTAGTTGGGGGAGTGGGTGAAAAACTGTTTTTT
CDR3aa: CASSLVGGVGEKLFF

d_gene: NA
j_gene: TRBJ2-5
abundance: NA
v_gene: TRBV20-1
CDR3nt: TGCAGTGCTGCTGGGGAGACCCAGTACTTC
CDR3aa: CSAAGETQYF

d_gene: TRBD2
j_gene: TRBJ2-1
abundance: NA
v_gene: TRBV18
CDR3nt: TGTGCCAACTCACCCCCGGGACTAGTGCCCAATGAGCAGTTCTTC
CDR3aa: CANSPPGLVPNEQFF

d_gene: NA
j_gene: TRBJ1-2
abundance: once
v_gene: TRBV4-3
CDR3nt: TGCGCCAGCAGCCAAACTGGAACCGGCGTTATGGCTTTCGGCTACACCTTC
CDR3aa: CASSQTGTGVMAFGYTF

d_gene: NA
j_gene: TRBJ1-1
abundance: NA
v_gene: TRBV6-2/TRBV6-3
CDR3nt: TGTGCCAGCACACGGGTCAGTTTCTGGGGAACTGAAGCTTTCTTT
CDR3aa: CASTRVSFWGTEAFF

d_gene: NA
j_gene: TRBJ2-1
abundance: few
v_gene: TRBV15
CDR3nt: TGTGCCACCAGCAGAGATTATCGGAGTAGCTCCTACAATGAGCAGTTCTTC
CDR3aa: CATSRDYRSSSYNEQFF

d_gene: TRBD1
j_gene: TRBJ2-3
abundance: few
v_gene: TRBV27
CDR3nt: TGTGCCAGCACCACGGACAGGTTATCAGATACGCAGTATTTT
CDR3aa: CASTTDRLSDTQYF

d_gene: TRBD1
j_gene: TRBJ2-7
abundance: many
v_gene: TRBV12-3/TRBV12-4
CDR3nt: TGTGCCAGCACCCTAGAGGTGGGACAGGGCTCCTACGAGCAGTACTTC
CDR3aa: CASTLEVGQGSYEQYF

d_gene: TRBD2
j_gene: TRBJ2-1
abundance: NA
v_gene: TRBV4-2
CDR3nt: TGTGCCAGCAGCCAAGACGCGGGACTAGTGCGCTATGAGCAGTTCTTC
CDR3aa: CASSQDAGLVRYEQFF

d_gene: TRBD1
j_gene: TRBJ2-5
abundance: NA
v_gene: TRBV4-2
CDR3nt: TGTGCCAGCAGCCCTTCCGGGACAGGGGTCCAAGAGACCCAGTACTTC
CDR3aa: CASSPSGTGVQETQYF

d_gene: NA
j_gene: TRBJ2-7
abundance: many
v_gene: TRBV14
CDR3nt: TGTGCCAGCAGCCCGTCGACCATTCCCATTTCCAACGAGCAGTACTTC
CDR3aa: CASSPSTIPISNEQYF

d_gene: NA
j_gene: TRBJ1-5
abundance: NA
v_gene: TRBV12-3/TRBV12-4
CDR3nt: TGTGCCAGCAGTTCTGGAGATCGGGGATCCAATCAGCCCCAGCATTTT
CDR3aa: CASSSGDRGSNQPQHF

d_gene: NA
j_gene: TRBJ1-1
abundance: few
v_gene: TRBV9
CDR3nt: TGTGCCAGCAGCGTAGTAGGGACACCCAAACTTGAAGCTTTCTTT
CDR3aa: CASSVVGTPKLEAFF

d_gene: NA
j_gene: TRBJ2-5
abundance: NA
v_gene: TRBV20-1
CDR3nt: TGCAGTGCTAGGGAGGCCGGACATGGACAGAAAGAGACCCAGTACTTC
CDR3aa: CSAREAGHGQKETQYF

d_gene: NA
j_gene: TRBJ2-2
abundance: NA
v_gene: TRBV5-1
CDR3nt: TGCGCCAGCAATCGGGGGAACACCGGGGAGCTGTTTTTT
CDR3aa: CASNRGNTGELFF

d_gene: NA
j_gene: TRBJ2-1
abundance: NA
v_gene: TRBV10-3
CDR3nt: TGTGCCATATATCCCGGTGGGGTAGACAATGAGCAGTTCTTC
CDR3aa: CAIYPGGVDNEQFF

d_gene: NA
j_gene: TRBJ2-1
abundance: NA
v_gene: TRBV7-2
CDR3nt: TGTGCCAGCAGCCCGATTAAAAGCTCCTACAATGAGCAGTTCTTC
CDR3aa: CASSPIKSSYNEQFF

d_gene: NA
j_gene: TRBJ2-7
abundance: few
v_gene: TRBV20-1
CDR3nt: TGCAGTGCTAGAGGAGGGGGAGGACACGGGGCCTACGAGCAGTACTTC
CDR3aa: CSARGGGGHGAYEQYF

d_gene: TRBD1
j_gene: TRBJ2-5
abundance: NA
v_gene: TRBV10-3
CDR3nt: TGTGCCATCAGTGAACAGGGGTACGGGCAAGAGACCCAGTACTTC
CDR3aa: CAISEQGYGQETQYF

d_gene: NA
j_gene: TRBJ1-2
abundance: NA
v_gene: TRBV5-1
CDR3nt: TGCGCCAGCAGCTTGGTGGCCGACGGCGCATATGGCTACACCTTC
CDR3aa: CASSLVADGAYGYTF

d_gene: NA
j_gene: TRBJ1-1
abundance: few
v_gene: TRBV5-1
CDR3nt: TGCGCCAGCAGGGATACGTGGAACACTGAAGCTTTCTTT
CDR3aa: CASRDTWNTEAFF

d_gene: NA
j_gene: TRBJ1-1
abundance: few
v_gene: TRBV12-3/TRBV12-4
CDR3nt: TGTGCCAGCAGTCCGGCACAGGGCACTGAAGCTTTCTTT
CDR3aa: CASSPAQGTEAFF

d_gene: NA
j_gene: TRBJ2-1
abundance: many
v_gene: TRBV4-1
CDR3nt: TGCGCCAGCAGCCCAAAAAGGGACGGGGAAAATTACAATGAGCAGTTCTTC
CDR3aa: CASSPKRDGENYNEQFF

d_gene: NA
j_gene: TRBJ2-7
abundance: NA
v_gene: TRBV20-1
CDR3nt: TGCAGTGCTAGTATAAGCGGCGGGCGCAATGAGCAGTACTTC
CDR3aa: CSASISGGRNEQYF

d_gene: NA
j_gene: TRBJ2-3
abundance: NA
v_gene: TRBV7-9
CDR3nt: TGTGCCAGCAGCTTAGACTATAATACGCAGTATTTT
CDR3aa: CASSLDYNTQYF

d_gene: NA
j_gene: TRBJ2-1
abundance: few
v_gene: TRBV6-2/TRBV6-3
CDR3nt: TGTGCCAGCAGTTACTCGTGGCGGGGAACCTACAATGAGCAGTTCTTC
CDR3aa: CASSYSWRGTYNEQFF

d_gene: TRBD1
j_gene: TRBJ2-1
abundance: NA
v_gene: TRBV27
CDR3nt: TGTGCCAGCAGTCCCAGGACAGGAATCTACAATGAGCAGTTCTTC
CDR3aa: CASSPRTGIYNEQFF

d_gene: TRBD2
j_gene: TRBJ2-1
abundance: NA
v_gene: TRBV7-2
CDR3nt: TGTGCCAGCAGCTTAATAGTGGCGGGGGTTTATCGTGAGCAGTTCTTC
CDR3aa: CASSLIVAGVYREQFF

d_gene: NA
j_gene: TRBJ2-3
abundance: NA
v_gene: TRBV5-5
CDR3nt: TGTGCCAGCAGCTTGGTGGGACCAGCAACAGATACGCAGTATTTT
CDR3aa: CASSLVGPATDTQYF

d_gene: NA
j_gene: TRBJ2-7
abundance: few
v_gene: TRBV10-3
CDR3nt: TGTGCCATCAGTGACAAGGGGGGCCTCTACGAGCAGTACTTC
CDR3aa: CAISDKGGLYEQYF

d_gene: TRBD1
j_gene: TRBJ1-2
abundance: NA
v_gene: TRBV29-1
CDR3nt: TGCAGCGCCCAGGACAGGAGCTATGGCTACACCTTC
CDR3aa: CSAQDRSYGYTF

d_gene: NA
j_gene: TRBJ2-4
abundance: NA
v_gene: TRBV12-3/TRBV12-4
CDR3nt: NA
CDR3aa: CASSPAGLGTGEQYF

d_gene: NA
j_gene: TRBJ2-3
abundance: NA
v_gene: TRBV12-3/TRBV12-4
CDR3nt: TGTGCCAGCAGCCTTGACGGGGTGGCAGATACGCAGTATTTT
CDR3aa: CASSLDGVADTQYF